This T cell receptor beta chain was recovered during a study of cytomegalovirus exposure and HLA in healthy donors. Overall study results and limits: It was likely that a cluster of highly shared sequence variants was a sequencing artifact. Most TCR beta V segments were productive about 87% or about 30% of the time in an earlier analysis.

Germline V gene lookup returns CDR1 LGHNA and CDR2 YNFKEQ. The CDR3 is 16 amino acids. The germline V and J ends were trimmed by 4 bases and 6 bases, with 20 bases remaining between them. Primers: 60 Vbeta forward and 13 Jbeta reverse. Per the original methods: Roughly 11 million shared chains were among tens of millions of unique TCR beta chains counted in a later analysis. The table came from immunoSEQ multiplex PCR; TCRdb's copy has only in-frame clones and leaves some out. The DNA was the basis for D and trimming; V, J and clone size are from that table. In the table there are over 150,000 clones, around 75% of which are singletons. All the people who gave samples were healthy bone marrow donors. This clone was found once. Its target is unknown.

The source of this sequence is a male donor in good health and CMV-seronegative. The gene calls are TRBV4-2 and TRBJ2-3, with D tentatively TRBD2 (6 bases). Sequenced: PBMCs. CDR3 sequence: CASSPSVLAGSDTQYF. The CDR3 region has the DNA TGTGCCAGCAGCCCGTCCGTTCTGGCGGGGTCCGATACGCAGTATTTT.